The 7 T cell receptor beta chains in this list originate from one sample, sequenced in a study of blood T cell repertoires in COVID-19. Generated by immunoSEQ multiplex PCR, the TCRdb table keeps only in-frame clones and is missing some. Here the sample spans 200,000 to 250,000 clones, about 80% being singletons. Sequencing was carried out using peripheral blood. The receptors derive from a woman between 50 and 59 years old with acute or convalescent COVID-19.

With respect to this clone: The sample contains more than one DNA sequence encoding this CDR3. The chain carries TRBV10-2 and TRBJ1-5; D possibly corresponds to TRBD1 (6 bases). Trimming shortened V by 0 bases and J by 2 bases, and 8 bases separated the two germline ends. The CDR3 is 15 residues long. Germline V gene lookup returns CDR1 WSHSY and CDR2 SAAADI. CDR3 DNA: TGCGCCAGCAGTGAGTCGGGACATCGCAATCAGCCCCAGCATTTT. Its protein product is CASSESGHRNQPQHF.

This chain uses TRBV7-8 with TRBJ1-1; D possibly corresponds to TRBD1 (5 bases). Germline V CDR1 and CDR2: SGHVS, FQNEAQ. The CDR3 spans 14 residues. The ends were cut back, 0 bases at V and 5 bases at J, with 10 bases in the middle. The CDR3 sequence: CASSLAQQGTEAFF. DNA for the CDR3: TGTGCCAGCAGCTTAGCGCAGCAGGGTACTGAAGCTTTCTTT.

On this clone itself: Germline is not matched at one junction end, which may reflect a read error. The V gene is TRBV7-2, the J gene TRBJ2-5; D gene ambiguous. The CDR3 sequence is 14 residues long. Germline CDR1 is SGHTA and CDR2 is FQGNSA. The CDR3 DNA sequence: TGTGCCAGCAGCTTAGGCGCTAGACGAGAGGCCCAGTACTTC. Translated: CASSLGARREAQYF. The full variable domain, with the rest looked up from reference TRBV7-2 and TRBJ2-5, is GAGVSQSPSNKVTEKGKDVELRCDPISGHTALYWYRQSLGQGLEFLIYFQGNSAPDKSGLPSDRFSAERTGGSVSTLTIQRTQQEDSAVYLCASSLGARREAQYFGPGTRLLVL.

This clone was detected a few times. The chain links TRBV27 to TRBJ2-6, with D maybe TRBD1 (6 bases). Between the trimmed V and J ends, which lost 5 bases and 2 bases, there was a span of 13 bases. CDR3 length equals 16 residues. Germline lookup yields CDR1 MNHEY and CDR2 SMNVEV (reference sequence). This CDR3 reads CASSRLQGTGANVLTF. CDR3 coding DNA: TGTGCCAGCAGTCGATTGCAGGGGACTGGGGCCAACGTCCTGACTTTC.

This chain links TRBV6-5 with TRBJ1-1; D might be TRBD1 (6 bases). Germline V gene sequence: CDR1 MNHEY, CDR2 SVGAGI. This CDR3 has 13 amino acids. V was pared by 7 bases and J by 4 bases, with 13 bases between. CDR3 amino acids: CASNYGGPTEAFF. The CDR3 DNA is TGTGCCAGCAATTATGGGGGCCCCACTGAAGCTTTCTTT.

The chain employs TRBV24-1 and TRBJ2-2; D possibly corresponds to TRBD2 (5 bases). V was trimmed by 1 base and J by 5 bases, leaving 10 bases between them. The CDR3 totals 15 residues. Germline CDR1 KGHDR, CDR2 SFDVKD. CDR3 sequence: CATSDFRGNTGELFF. As DNA, the CDR3 is TGTGCCACCAGTGATTTCCGAGGGAATACCGGGGAGCTGTTTTTT.

This chain uses TRBV2 with TRBJ2-7; no firm D call. Germline values: CDR1 SNHLY, CDR2 FYNNEI. This CDR3 is built from 15 residues. V was pared by 3 bases and J by 0 bases, with 12 bases between. CDR3 sequence: CASSDLGVSSYEQYF. CDR3 nucleotide sequence: TGTGCCAGCAGTGATTTGGGCGTAAGCTCCTACGAGCAGTACTTC. Supplemented by reference TRBV2 and TRBJ2-7, the full variable domain reads EPEVTQTPSHQVTQMGQEVILRCVPISNHLYFYWYRQILGQKVEFLVSFYNNEISEKSEIFDDQFSVERPDGSNFTLKIRSTKLEDSAMYFCASSDLGVSSYEQYFGPGTRLTVT.